This entry concerns a single T cell receptor (beta chain). The antigen remains undetermined. Researchers used the Oncomine TCR Beta short-read assay to sequence DNA from cultured CD4+ T cells. TCRdb reprocessed the PCR reads with MiXCR, giving one entry per CDR3 protein. The sample includes 20,000 or so distinct CDR3 sequences, less than 40% of them seen just once. The data stem from a study of vaccination and CD4 T cells after COVID-19. Study-level background: Nasal swab PCR detected SARS-CoV-2 in convalescent patients; nine had mild disease, one severe. Convalescent patients gave post-COVID blood a median around 91 days post-diagnosis, range 35 to 161.

Time point meaning: late sampling 161 to 241 days after vaccination in three convalescent patients. Treatment here: 10-day PBMC culture with coronavirus spike peptide pools or control peptides (ViraFEST assay). The ViraFEST method relied on peptide pools to expand antigen-specific T cells, followed by TCR sequencing. Upon completion of under 12 days of culture, CD4+ T cells were isolated via negative selection. Trimming shortened V by 3 bases and J by 4 bases, and 13 bases separated the two germline ends. Germline V gives CDR1 LNHDA, CDR2 SQIVND (reference sequence). This CDR3 is 15 amino acids long.

The starting material was CD4+ T cells from blood, cultured in vitro, obtained about 7 months after SARS-CoV-2 vaccination. This TCR was sampled from a human donor who had recovered from COVID-19. The rearrangement joins TRBV19 to TRBJ1-5; D perhaps matches TRBD1 (5 bases). Here the CDR3 reads CASSIGTGGNQPQHF. The CDR3, as DNA: TGTGCCAGTAGTATTGGAACAGGAGGGAATCAGCCCCAGCATTTT.